The clone carrying this T cell receptor (beta chain) was found a few times. Its antigen is unidentified. The sample originates from a study of beta chain features in type 1 diabetes. Study details: The study found patients and healthy donors alike in age, gender and cell yields. Study-wide results and caveats: The study found moderately but significantly shorter TCRB CDR3s in all four CD4+ subsets of Type 1 diabetes patients.

Each of the CD4+ naive, central memory, regulatory and stem cell-like memory populations was sorted via CD45RO/CCR7/CD25/CD127/CD95/CD27. Since all of the isolated RNA was reverse transcribed, expressed TCRB transcripts were what got sequenced. Data came from immunoSEQ multiplex PCR; TCRdb stores just in-frame clones and leaves some out. The sample has more than 550,000 clones; about 14% are singletons. Germline V lookup: CDR1 SEHNR, CDR2 FQNEAQ (reference sequence). V gave up 2 bases and J gave up 0 bases, with 10 bases separating them. This CDR3 comprises 15 residues. The specimen was naive CD4+ T cells from blood. The V and J genes are TRBV7-9 and TRBJ1-1; a possible D gene is TRBD1 (5 bases). This sequence was found in a young man with type 1 diabetes. CDR3 sequence reads: CASSLRGGMNTEAFF. The CDR3 DNA sequence: TGTGCCAGCAGCTTAAGGGGAGGCATGAACACTGAAGCTTTCTTT.